This T cell receptor beta chain was documented in a study of T-cell memory formation after mild COVID-19 (dated by TCRdb to about 2021). The study in broad terms: TCR sequence clusters from the two donors were largely donor specific. In a couple of donors, T-cell clones that expanded and contracted after mild COVID-19 were followed by sequencing TCRalpha and TCRbeta repertoires longitudinally. Two young, previously healthy adult volunteers, one female and one male, were included in the cohort.

Including cysteine and phenylalanine, the CDR3 has 14 amino acids. Here the CDR3 DNA is all that survives: 42 bases in frame from base 1. The V and J ends are trimmed by 3 bases and 3 bases, leaving 15 bases between them. The CDR1 and CDR2 encoded by the germline V gene (reference sequence) are DFQATT and SNEGSKA. This clonotype was seen a handful of times. The clone's antigen remains unknown. No base quality information exists; no much larger clone differs at one position. Broad study findings and their caveats: Contracting CD4+ clones were found mainly in CM and EM memory subsets, while CD8+ clones were enriched in EMRA. Only a couple of mild cases were covered in the study, and larger cohorts including severe cases with pre-infection samples were considered necessary. SARS-CoV-2 specificity of the second-wave clones peaking on day 37 was not confirmed. From day 15 to 85, contracting clones showed balanced CD4/CD8 phenotypes, whereas a second wave of clones that expanded from day 15 to 37 leaned towards CD4+. Some responding clones were detected in pre-infection memory, suggesting pre-existing cross-reactive memory T cells joined the SARS-CoV-2 response.

Reads for this sample came from an Illumina NovaSeq 6000. TCRalpha and TCRbeta cDNA libraries were constructed by 5'RACE with constant-segment primers, with sample barcodes and unique molecular identifiers being introduced. RNA was extracted from every sample with Trizol reagent. Amplification of the libraries took two PCR steps, and the second step added a second sample barcode plus Illumina TruSeq adapters. The libraries were sequenced on an Illumina NovaSeq using 2 x 150 bp paired-end reads. The published analysis was carried out like this. Demultiplexing of reads and collapsing into UMI-guided consensus sequences were performed with migec v1.2.7. Using mixcr v2.1.11, UMI consensuses were aligned to TRA and TRB V and J templates and then assembled into clonotypes. Clonotypes were classified as expanded or contracted when called significant by both edgeR and NoisET, with noise models trained on biological replicates. For edgeR calls, the cutoffs were a false discovery rate-adjusted p below 0.01 and a log2 fold-change threshold of 1. As an exploratory analysis of dynamics, max-normalized trajectories of the 1000 most abundant clonotypes were examined with PCA combined with hierarchical clustering. Each responding clone was given a CD4 or CD8 phenotype based on the CD4+ and CD8+ repertoires, which had been sequenced separately. The public sequencing data were trimmed at Q25 with fastp and processed into clonotypes with MiXCR by TCRdb, which kept only in-frame beta chains. Every CDR3 protein is listed once, alongside the most common genes and DNA of its rows. For this entry, the V and J calls and clone size follow TCRdb and not the study's own pipeline. Present in this sample are 350,000 to 550,000 distinct CDR3 sequences, roughly 18% of which were seen just once. In total, the top ten clones hold roughly 21% of the sample.

Ficoll-Paque density gradient centrifugation was used to isolate PBMCs. The V and J genes are TRBV20-1 and TRBJ2-7; the D region possibly corresponds to TRBD1 (7 bases align). This TCR was sampled from a young man who had mild COVID-19 (a few samples of this study predate the infection). The sample titles of this study are shuffled in the database, so cell type and time point are left out; the donor was told from shared clones. The sample was PBMCs or a T cell subset sorted from them (not recorded which). The nucleotides read TGCAGTGCTAGTCGGCAGGGGGGTAGCTACGAGCAGTACTTC. This codes for CSASRQGGSYEQYF.